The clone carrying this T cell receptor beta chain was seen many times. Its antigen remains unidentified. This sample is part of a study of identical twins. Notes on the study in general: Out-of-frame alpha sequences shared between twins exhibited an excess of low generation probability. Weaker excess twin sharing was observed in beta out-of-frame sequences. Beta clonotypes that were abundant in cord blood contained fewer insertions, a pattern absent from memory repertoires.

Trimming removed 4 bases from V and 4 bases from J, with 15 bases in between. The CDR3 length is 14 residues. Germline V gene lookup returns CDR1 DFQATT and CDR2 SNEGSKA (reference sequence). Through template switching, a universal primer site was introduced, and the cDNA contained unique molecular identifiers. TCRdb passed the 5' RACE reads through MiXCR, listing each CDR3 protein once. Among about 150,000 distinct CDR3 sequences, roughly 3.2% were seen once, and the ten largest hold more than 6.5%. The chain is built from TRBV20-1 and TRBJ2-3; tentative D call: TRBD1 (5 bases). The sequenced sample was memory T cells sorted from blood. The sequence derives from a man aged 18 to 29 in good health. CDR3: CSATTGVLSDTQYF. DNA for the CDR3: TGCAGTGCTACCACAGGAGTTTTATCAGATACGCAGTATTTT.